Listed below are T cell receptor beta chains from one sample, sequenced in a study of blood T cell repertoires in COVID-19. Sequencing was performed with immunoSEQ multiplex PCR; in TCRdb, only in-frame clones are kept and a portion is missing. The sample lists about 140,000 clones, just under 80% occurring once. Sequencing was carried out using peripheral blood. The receptors were gathered from a woman in her sixties or seventies with acute or convalescent COVID-19. Both conserved end residues are part of each CDR3. D genes are given only for firm matches. Not all rows give a size; the values are once, few, many and, for expanded clones, a class.

D gene	clone size	J gene	V gene	CDR3 length	CDR3 protein	CDR3 DNA
.	.	TRBJ1-1	TRBV7-8	14	CASSFGQGQPEAFF	TGTGCCAGCAGCTTTGGGCAGGGGCAGCCTGAAGCTTTCTTT
TRBD2	few	TRBJ2-7	TRBV27	14	CASSSGGEGYEQYF	TGTGCCAGCAGTTCTGGAGGGGAGGGCTACGAGCAGTACTTC
TRBD1	.	TRBJ1-2	TRBV30	13	CAWSFGQGDGYTF	TGTGCCTGGAGTTTCGGACAGGGGGATGGCTACACCTTC
TRBD2	once	TRBJ2-1	TRBV5-1	14	CASGTSGSHNEQFF	TGCGCCAGCGGGACTAGCGGGAGCCACAATGAGCAGTTCTTC
TRBD2	.	TRBJ2-1	TRBV5-4	16	CASTGTSGMSYNEQFF	TGTGCCAGCACCGGGACTAGCGGGATGTCCTACAATGAGCAGTTCTTC
.	.	TRBJ1-5	TRBV28	16	CASRSGLRFSNQPQHF	TGTGCCAGCAGGTCGGGACTGAGATTTAGCAATCAGCCCCAGCATTTT
TRBD1	few	TRBJ2-1	TRBV9	14	CASSAWDRAHEQFF	TGTGCCAGCAGCGCCTGGGACAGGGCCCATGAGCAGTTCTTC
.	.	TRBJ1-6	TRBV7-8	17	CASSLEVQGWDNSPLHF	TGTGCCAGCAGCTTAGAGGTGCAGGGCTGGGATAATTCACCCCTCCACTTT
TRBD1	.	TRBJ2-7	TRBV5-5	15	CASITGTGKSYEQYF	TGTGCCAGCATCACCGGGACAGGGAAAAGCTACGAGCAGTACTTC
.	.	TRBJ2-5	TRBV3-1/TRBV3-2	13	CASGRVPQETQYF	TGTGCCAGCGGGCGGGTCCCTCAAGAGACCCAGTACTTC
.	.	TRBJ2-7	TRBV19	16	CASSAEGRGWGYEQYF	TGTGCCAGTAGTGCAGAAGGAAGGGGCTGGGGCTACGAGCAGTACTTC
TRBD2	.	TRBJ2-3	TRBV7-3	18	CASSLTGFSGRSTDTQYF	TGTGCCAGCAGCTTAACAGGATTCAGCGGGAGAAGCACAGATACGCAGTATTTT
TRBD1	.	TRBJ1-2	TRBV10-3	14	CAISGQGSNYGYTF	TGTGCCATCAGTGGACAGGGCTCGAACTATGGCTACACCTTC
.	few	TRBJ1-1	TRBV7-9	13	CASGGFGYTEAFF	TGTGCCAGCGGAGGTTTTGGGTACACTGAAGCTTTCTTT
.	.	TRBJ2-1	TRBV12-3/TRBV12-4	11	CASSLRNEQFF	TGTGCCAGCAGTTTACGCAATGAGCAGTTCTTC
.	.	TRBJ2-5	TRBV2	12	CASAETRETQYF	TGTGCCAGCGCGGAGACTAGAGAGACCCAGTACTTC
.	.	TRBJ1-5	TRBV7-9	15	CASTKEGSGNQPQHF	TGTGCCAGCACAAAGGAGGGTTCAGGCAATCAGCCCCAGCATTTT
TRBD1	.	TRBJ1-2	TRBV7-3	18	CASSLFGGQGPRSYGYTF	TGTGCCAGCAGCTTATTTGGGGGACAGGGGCCCCGGAGCTATGGCTACACCTTC
.	few	TRBJ1-2	TRBV28	14	CASSPAGLGYGYTF	TGTGCCAGCAGCCCCGCGGGTCTAGGGTATGGCTACACCTTC
TRBD2	.	TRBJ2-2	TRBV14	21	CASSSTWSSGSPGVDTGELFF	TGTGCCAGCAGCTCGACGTGGTCTAGCGGGAGCCCAGGTGTGGACACCGGGGAGCTGTTTTTT
TRBD1	many	TRBJ2-7	TRBV27	14	CASSSNRGAYEQYF	TGTGCCAGCAGTTCAAACAGGGGAGCCTACGAGCAGTACTTC
.	.	TRBJ1-5	TRBV3-1/TRBV3-2	13	CASSNRDFQPQHF	TGTGCCAGCAGTAACAGGGATTTCCAGCCCCAGCATTTT
.	.	TRBJ2-1	TRBV7-3	12	CASSPTGNEQFF	TGTGCCAGCAGCCCAACAGGCAATGAGCAGTTCTTC
.	few	TRBJ1-5	TRBV6-6	14	CASTSGLRNQPQHF	TGTGCCAGCACCTCGGGTCTGAGGAATCAGCCCCAGCATTTT
.	.	TRBJ1-4	TRBV14	14	CASSFRATNEKLFF	TGTGCCAGCAGCTTCAGGGCAACTAATGAAAAACTGTTTTTT
TRBD1	.	TRBJ1-2	TRBV10-3	13	CAIRGQGHYGYTF	TGTGCCATCAGGGGACAGGGACACTATGGCTACACCTTC